The present entry profiles one T cell receptor (beta chain) with its context. The entry originates in a study of shared clonotypes between healthy human individuals. It was across several immunoSEQ plates that each subset's genomic DNA was evenly split. On ten immunoSEQ deep assay plates, unsorted PBMC DNA was sequenced. Methods used by the authors: ImmunoSEQ supplied junction-only sequences lacking quality scores, so filtering was different. TCRdb's copy holds only in-frame clones and misses some; the assay was immunoSEQ multiplex PCR. That table supplies the V and J calls and clone size; D and trimming were determined from the DNA. The sample includes 530,000 or so clones, about 80% of them seen just once. The CDR3 runs to 13 residues. The germline V gene encodes CDR1 ENHRY and CDR2 SYGVKD. Donors were Caucasian adults residing in Nashville, Tennessee, USA.

This clonotype was obtained from a woman aged 40 to 49 in good health. Some clones in this sample may be carry-over from other donors' samples. The chain carries TRBV10-3 and TRBJ1-1; 8 bases agree with TRBD1. Sequenced input: PBMCs. The CDR3, as DNA: TGTGCTTCCCAGGGGGCCCTGAACACTGAAGCTTTCTTT. Protein product: CASQGALNTEAFF.